This T cell receptor (beta chain) was sequenced during a study of T cell responses to AZD1222 COVID-19 vaccine. Assay used: immunoSEQ multiplex PCR; TCRdb lists only in-frame clones, some missing. The sample contains about 130,000 clones, about 86% of which appear only once. Germline CDR1 KGHDR, CDR2 SFDVKD. This CDR3 contains 15 residues. The V and J ends lost 3 bases and 1 base respectively, with 11 bases between them. Overall study findings and caveats: Spike-wide coverage was observed for vaccine-associated CD4 TCRs, with dominant responses at 160-218 and 743-854.

To note about this clone: Its antigen is not identified.

The sample here was peripheral blood, taken on day 0 of AZD1222 vaccination. The receptor was isolated from an adult in good health. The chain uses TRBV24-1 and TRBJ1-1; possibly TRBD1 for D (5 bases). The CDR3 sequence: CATSDQRGANTEAFF. Written as DNA, the CDR3 is TGTGCCACCAGTGATCAAAGGGGCGCGAACACTGAAGCTTTCTTT.